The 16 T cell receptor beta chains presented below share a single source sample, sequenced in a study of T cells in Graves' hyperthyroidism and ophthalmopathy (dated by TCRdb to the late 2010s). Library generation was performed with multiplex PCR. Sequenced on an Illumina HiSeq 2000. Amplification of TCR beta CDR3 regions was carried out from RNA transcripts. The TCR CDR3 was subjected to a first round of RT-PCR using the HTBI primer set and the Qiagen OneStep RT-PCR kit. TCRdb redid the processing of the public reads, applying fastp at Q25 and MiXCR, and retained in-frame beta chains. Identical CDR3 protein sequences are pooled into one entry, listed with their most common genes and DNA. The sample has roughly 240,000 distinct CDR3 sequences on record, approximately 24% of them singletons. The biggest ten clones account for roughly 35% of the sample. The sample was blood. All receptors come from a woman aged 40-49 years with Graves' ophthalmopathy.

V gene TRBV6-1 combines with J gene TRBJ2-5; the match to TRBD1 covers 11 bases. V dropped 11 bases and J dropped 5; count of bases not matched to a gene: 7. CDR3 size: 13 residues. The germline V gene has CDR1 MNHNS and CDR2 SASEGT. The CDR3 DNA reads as TGTGCCGGAAAGGACAGGGGGCGTGAGACCCAGTACTTC. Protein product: CAGKDRGRETQYF.

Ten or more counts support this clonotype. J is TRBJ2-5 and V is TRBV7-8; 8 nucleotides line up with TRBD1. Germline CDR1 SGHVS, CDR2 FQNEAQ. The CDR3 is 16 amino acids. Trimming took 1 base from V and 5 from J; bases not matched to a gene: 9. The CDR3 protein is CASSLEGPGGAETQYF. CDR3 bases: TGTGCCAGCAGCTTAGAGGGTCCAGGGGGCGCGGAGACCCAGTACTTC.

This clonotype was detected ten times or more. The CDR3 bases are TGTGCCAGCAGCTTAGTAGGTACAGGGGTGAGTTTGAACACTGAAGCTTTCTTT. Encoded protein: CASSLVGTGVSLNTEAFF. V is TRBV11-2 and J is TRBJ1-1; 7 bases match TRBD1. V lost 1 base to trimming and J lost 0 bases; unmatched junction nucleotides: 11. The CDR3 has 18 amino acids. Germline CDR1 reads SGHAT; CDR2 reads FQNNGV.

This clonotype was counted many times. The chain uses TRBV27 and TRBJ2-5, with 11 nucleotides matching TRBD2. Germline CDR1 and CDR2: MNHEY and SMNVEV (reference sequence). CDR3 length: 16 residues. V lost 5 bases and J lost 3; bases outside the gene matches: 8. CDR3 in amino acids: CASSPLAGGRKETQYF. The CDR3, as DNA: TGTGCCAGCAGTCCCCTAGCGGGAGGTCGGAAAGAGACCCAGTACTTC.

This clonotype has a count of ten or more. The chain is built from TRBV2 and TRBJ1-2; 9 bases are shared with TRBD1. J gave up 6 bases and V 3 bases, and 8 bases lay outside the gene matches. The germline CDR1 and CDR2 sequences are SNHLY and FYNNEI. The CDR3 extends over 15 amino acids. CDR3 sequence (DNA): TGTGCCAGCAGTGACCCGGACAGGGGTGTCGATGGCTACACCTTC. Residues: CASSDPDRGVDGYTF.

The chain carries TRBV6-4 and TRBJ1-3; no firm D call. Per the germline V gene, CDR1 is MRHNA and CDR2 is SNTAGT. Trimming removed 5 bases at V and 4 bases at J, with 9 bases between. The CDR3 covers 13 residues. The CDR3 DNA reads TGTGCCAGCAGTTACGGTCCGGGAAACACCATATATTTT. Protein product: CASSYGPGNTIYF.

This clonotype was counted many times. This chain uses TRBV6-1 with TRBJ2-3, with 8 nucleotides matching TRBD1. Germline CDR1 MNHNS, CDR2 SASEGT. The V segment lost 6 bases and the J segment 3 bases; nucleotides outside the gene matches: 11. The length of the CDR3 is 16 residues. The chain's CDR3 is CASRRLGQGRTDTQYF. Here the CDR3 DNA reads TGTGCCAGCAGGCGCCTCGGACAGGGAAGAACAGATACGCAGTATTTT.

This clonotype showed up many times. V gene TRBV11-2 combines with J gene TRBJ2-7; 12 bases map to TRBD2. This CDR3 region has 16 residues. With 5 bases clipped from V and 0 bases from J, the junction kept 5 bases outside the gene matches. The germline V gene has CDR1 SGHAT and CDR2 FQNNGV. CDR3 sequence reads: CASSPRTSGNSYEQYF. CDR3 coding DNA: TGTGCCAGCAGCCCCCGGACTAGCGGGAACTCCTACGAGCAGTACTTC.

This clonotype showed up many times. The DNA of the CDR3 is TGTGCCAGCAGCTTAGGGTCGATTTCGGAGGGGGCCAAAAACATTCAGTACTTC. It specifies CASSLGSISEGAKNIQYF. The V call is TRBV11-1, the J call TRBJ2-4; tentative D call: TRBD2 (6 bases). V shed 1 base and J shed 1 base, with 17 bases lying between them. Per the germline V gene, CDR1 is SGHAT and CDR2 is FQDESV (reference sequence). The CDR3 loop spans 18 amino acids.

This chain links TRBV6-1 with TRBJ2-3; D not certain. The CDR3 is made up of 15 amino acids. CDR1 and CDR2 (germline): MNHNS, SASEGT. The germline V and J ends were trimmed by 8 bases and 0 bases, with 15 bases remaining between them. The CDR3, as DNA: TGTGCCAGCGCCCAGCTTGGGATTAGCACAGATACGCAGTATTTT. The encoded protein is CASAQLGISTDTQYF.

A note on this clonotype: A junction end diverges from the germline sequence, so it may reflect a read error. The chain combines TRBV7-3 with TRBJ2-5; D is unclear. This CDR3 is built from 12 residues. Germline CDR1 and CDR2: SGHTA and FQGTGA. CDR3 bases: TGTGCCAGCAGCACGTATGCCGGACCTCAAAACTTC. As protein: CASSTYAGPQNF. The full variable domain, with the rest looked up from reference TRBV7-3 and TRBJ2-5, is GAGVSQTPSNKVTEKGKYVELRCDPISGHTALYWYRQSLGQGPEFLIYFQGTGAADDSGLPNDRFFAVRPEGSVSTLKIQRTERGDSAVYLCASSTYAGPQNFGPGTRLLVL.

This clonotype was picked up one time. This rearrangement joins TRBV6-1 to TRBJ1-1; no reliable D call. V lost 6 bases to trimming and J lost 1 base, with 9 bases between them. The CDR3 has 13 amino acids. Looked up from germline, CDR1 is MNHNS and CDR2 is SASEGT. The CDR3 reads CASSQQQNTEAFF. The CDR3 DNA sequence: TGTGCCAGCAGCCAACAGCAGAACACTGAAGCTTTCTTT.

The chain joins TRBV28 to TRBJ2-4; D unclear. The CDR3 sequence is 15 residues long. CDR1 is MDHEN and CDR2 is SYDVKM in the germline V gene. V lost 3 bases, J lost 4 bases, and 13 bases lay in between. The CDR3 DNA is TGTGCCAGCAGTTTTTATCCGGTTTTGAAAAACATTCAGTACTTC. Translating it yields CASSFYPVLKNIQYF.

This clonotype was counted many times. The CDR3 loop reads CASSLAGQGARENGYTF. CDR3 in DNA: TGCGCCAGCAGCTTGGCGGGACAGGGGGCGCGAGAGAACGGCTACACCTTC. The chain carries TRBV5-1 and TRBJ1-2, with 12 bases aligning to TRBD1. V was pared by 0 bases and J by 8 bases, with 11 bases of the junction left unmatched. CDR1 SGHRS and CDR2 YFSETQ come from the germline V gene. CDR3 length: 17 residues.

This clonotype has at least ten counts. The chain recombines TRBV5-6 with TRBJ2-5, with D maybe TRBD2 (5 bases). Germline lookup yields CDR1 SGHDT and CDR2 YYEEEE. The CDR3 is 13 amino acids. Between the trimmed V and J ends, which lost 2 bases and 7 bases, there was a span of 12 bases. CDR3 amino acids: CASSFQRSGTQYF. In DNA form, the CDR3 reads TGTGCCAGCAGCTTCCAGCGGTCCGGGACCCAGTACTTC.

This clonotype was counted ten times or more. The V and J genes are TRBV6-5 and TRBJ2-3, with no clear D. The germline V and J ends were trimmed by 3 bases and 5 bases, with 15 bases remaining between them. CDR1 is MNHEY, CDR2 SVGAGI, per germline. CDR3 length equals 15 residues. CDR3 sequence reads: CASSYHRHPGDTQYF. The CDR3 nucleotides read TGTGCCAGCAGTTATCACAGACACCCGGGAGATACGCAGTATTTT.